This entry lists 24 T cell receptor beta chains sequenced from one sample in a study of T cells in Graves' hyperthyroidism and ophthalmopathy (dated by TCRdb to between 2019 and 2020). The library relied on multiplex PCR. Sequenced using an Illumina HiSeq 2000. TCR beta CDR3 regions were amplified from RNA transcripts. A first-round RT-PCR of the TCR CDR3 used the HTBI primer set with the Qiagen OneStep RT-PCR kit. TCRdb reprocessed the public reads (quality trimming at Q25 with fastp, clone calling with MiXCR) and kept in-frame beta chains. Entries are consolidated by CDR3 protein sequence, retaining the most common genes and DNA. This sample is represented by about 610,000 distinct CDR3 sequences; 14% to 15% of them were singletons. The leading ten clones occupy around 4.5% of the sample. The sample taken for sequencing was blood. These receptors all stem from a woman aged 40 to 50 with Graves' ophthalmopathy.

This clonotype was counted at least ten times. V is TRBV6-5 and J is TRBJ2-4, with D maybe TRBD1 (6 bases). V lost 0 bases to trimming and J lost 0 bases, with 12 bases between them. The CDR3 runs to 17 residues. Looked up from germline, CDR1 is MNHEY and CDR2 is SVGAGI. The chain's CDR3 is CASSYSRGSIAKNIQYF. CDR3 coding DNA: TGTGCCAGCAGTTACTCGAGGGGGTCAATAGCCAAAAACATTCAGTACTTC.

V and J are TRBV19 and TRBJ1-1; D unresolved. Trimming pared 2 bases from V and 3 bases from J, leaving 19 bases between. The CDR3 has 17 amino acids. Germline-derived CDR1 and CDR2 are LNHDA and SQIVND (reference sequence). CDR3 DNA: TGTGCCAGTAGTATACACCCCGACCTAAGTTCGGACACTGAAGCTTTCTTT. Protein: CASSIHPDLSSDTEAFF.

This clonotype has ten or more counts. V is TRBV6-2 or TRBV6-3 and J is TRBJ2-7; no reliable D call. Trimming pared 2 bases from V and 6 bases from J, leaving 14 bases between. CDR1 is MNHEY and CDR2 is SVGEGT in the germline V gene. This CDR3 comprises 14 residues. The DNA for the CDR3 is TGTGCCAGCAGTTACGCGGCGTCTGCCGGCGAGCAGTACTTC. Its translation is CASSYAASAGEQYF.

This clonotype was seen at least ten times. This chain uses TRBV27 with TRBJ2-5; 8 bases line up with TRBD2. Per the germline V gene, CDR1 is MNHEY and CDR2 is SMNVEV (reference sequence). The length of the CDR3 is 14 residues. Losses at the gene ends were 7 bases for V and 9 bases for J; bases not matched to a gene: 13. Here the CDR3 DNA reads TGTGCCAGCAAAACCGCGCGGGGGGCGGGGGCCCAGTACTTC. As protein: CASKTARGAGAQYF.

The sample holds many counts of this clonotype. The chain joins TRBV6-1 to TRBJ1-2; a possible D gene is TRBD1 (6 bases). Germline values: CDR1 MNHNS, CDR2 SASEGT. The CDR3 consists of 16 residues. V lost 6 bases to trimming and J lost 7 bases, with 24 bases between them. In nucleotides, the CDR3 is TGTGCCAGCAGCCATGACAGGCGGCCGAGTGGGGGTGGCTACACCTTC. Translated, it gives CASSHDRRPSGGGYTF.

This clonotype turned up a few times. A junction boundary mismatches the germline segment, possibly from a read error. The chain employs TRBV4-1 and TRBJ1-1, with D uncertain. Germline assignment: CDR1 MGHRA and CDR2 YSYEKL. CDR3 length: 12 amino acids. The CDR3 DNA reads TGCGCCAGCAGCCAGGGGAACACTGAAGCTTCCTTT. It translates to CASSQGNTEASF.

This clonotype was detected ten times or more. This chain joins TRBV5-1 and TRBJ2-5; the D gene could be TRBD1 or TRBD2 (5 bases each). Germline loops: CDR1 SGHRS, CDR2 YFSETQ. This CDR3 spans 17 amino acids. The ends were cut back, 3 bases at V and 4 bases at J, with 22 bases in the middle. CDR3 loop: CASSWGSGPGVGETQYF. The CDR3 DNA is TGCGCCAGCAGCTGGGGGTCCGGCCCCGGGGTAGGAGAGACCCAGTACTTC. The full variable domain, rest sourced from reference TRBV5-1 and TRBJ2-5, is KAGVTQTPRYLIKTRGQQVTLSCSPISGHRSVSWYQQTPGQGLQFLFEYFSETQRNKGNFPGRFSGRQFSNSRSEMNVSTLELGDSALYLCASSWGSGPGVGETQYFGPGTRLLVL.

This clonotype came up many times. V is TRBV5-5 and J is TRBJ1-2, with a possible D match to TRBD1 (5 bases). V was cut by 1 base and J by 5 bases, with 15 bases left in between. CDR1 is SGHKS, CDR2 YYEKEE, per germline (reference sequence). The length of the CDR3 is 15 residues. DNA for the CDR3: TGTGCCAGCAGCTTGTCGGTAGGGGAACAGTATGGCTACACCTTC. This translates into CASSLSVGEQYGYTF.

The chain couples TRBV19 to TRBJ1-1; TRBD1 might be the D (5 bases). CDR1 and CDR2 from the germline V gene are LNHDA and SQIVND (reference sequence). V lost 3 bases and J 6 bases, leaving 17 bases between the germline ends. This CDR3 has 15 residues. DNA of the CDR3: TGTGCCAGTAGTATTTTCGGCGGGGACGGATCTGAAGCTTTCTTT. This encodes CASSIFGGDGSEAFF.

This clonotype has at least ten counts. This chain connects TRBV28 to TRBJ1-5; no clear D gene. V shed 3 bases and J shed 0 bases, with 12 bases lying between them. This CDR3 has 16 amino acids. From germline, CDR1 is MDHEN and CDR2 SYDVKM. This CDR3 is CASSFSLGYSNQPQHF. The CDR3 coding sequence is TGTGCCAGCAGTTTCAGCCTCGGTTATAGCAATCAGCCCCAGCATTTT.

V gene TRBV19 combines with J gene TRBJ1-5; possibly TRBD1 for D (5 bases). Between the trimmed V and J ends, which lost 0 bases and 7 bases, there was a span of 13 bases. This CDR3 contains 15 residues. From germline, CDR1 is LNHDA and CDR2 SQIVND (reference sequence). CDR3 sequence (DNA): TGTGCCAGTAGTATAGACCCCGGACGGGGGCAGCCCCAGCATTTT. This translates into CASSIDPGRGQPQHF.

This clonotype appeared many times. The CDR3 nucleotides are TGTGCCAGCAGTAATTCCTGGGGGGGCTTATACGAGCAGTACTTC. It encodes CASSNSWGGLYEQYF. The V call is TRBV6-5, the J call TRBJ2-7, with D possibly TRBD2 on 7 matching bases. CDR1 MNHEY and CDR2 SVGAGI come from the germline V gene. The ends were cut back, 5 bases at V and 4 bases at J, with 18 bases in the middle. The CDR3 sequence is 15 residues long.

This clonotype was detected ten times or more. The CDR3 nucleotides read TGTGCCATCAGTGATGGTAGCCAAGCTTTCTTT. This gives the protein CAISDGSQAFF. The chain is built from TRBV10-3 and TRBJ1-1, with no clear D. The CDR3 spans 11 residues. The germline V and J ends were trimmed by 3 bases and 9 bases, with 8 bases remaining between them. Germline V gene data show CDR1 as ENHRY and CDR2 as SYGVKD.

This clonotype showed up many times. The chain has TRBV7-2 and TRBJ1-1; no clear D gene. Germline V CDR1 and CDR2: SGHTA, FQGNSA. The CDR3 consists of 14 residues. V lost 5 bases and J 0 bases, leaving 10 bases between the germline ends. CDR3 amino acids: CASSPGLLNTEAFF. CDR3 sequence (DNA): TGTGCCAGCAGCCCCGGACTGTTGAACACTGAAGCTTTCTTT.

This clonotype was detected ten times or more. The chain recombines TRBV27 with TRBJ1-5; 8 positions agree with TRBD1. J gave up 2 bases and V 6 bases, and 3 bases lay outside the gene matches. There are 14 residues in the CDR3. Germline assignment: CDR1 MNHEY and CDR2 SMNVEV (reference sequence). The CDR3 protein is CASSQGARNQPQHF. CDR3 sequence (DNA): TGTGCCAGCAGCCAGGGGGCTCGCAATCAGCCCCAGCATTTT.

This clonotype was detected ten times or more. The V gene is TRBV15, the J gene TRBJ2-7, with D perhaps TRBD2 (5 bases). V lost 6 bases, J lost 4 bases, and 16 bases lay in between. CDR1 is LNHNV, CDR2 YYDKDF, per germline (reference sequence). This CDR3 is built from 14 residues. The CDR3 protein is CATREDSPDYEQYF. In nucleotides, the CDR3 is TGTGCCACCAGAGAGGACTCGCCGGATTACGAGCAGTACTTC.

This clonotype was seen ten or more times. The J gene is TRBJ1-2, the V gene TRBV20-1; possibly TRBD1 for D (6 bases). CDR3 length: 16 residues. With 3 bases removed from V and 8 bases from J, the gap between germline ends came to 25 bases. Germline CDR1 DFQATT, CDR2 SNEGSKA (reference sequence). CDR3 in DNA: TGCAGTGCTAGGATTCGAGTCGGGGACACCCAAGGAGGCTACACCTTC. Its translation: CSARIRVGDTQGGYTF.

This clonotype has only one observation. V is TRBV10-3 and J is TRBJ1-1; the match to TRBD1 covers 9 bases. With V trimmed by 7 bases and J by 6 bases, 12 bases remained unmatched. This CDR3 has 15 residues. The germline V gene encodes CDR1 ENHRY and CDR2 SYGVKD. The CDR3 DNA is TGTGCCATCAAGAAGATAGACAGGGGGGACCCTGAAGCTTTCTTT. It codes for CAIKKIDRGDPEAFF.

The chain has TRBV28 and TRBJ2-3; TRBD2 might be the D (6 bases). The V end was cut by 5 bases, the J end by 6 bases, with 21 bases between. CDR1 MDHEN and CDR2 SYDVKM come from the germline V gene. The CDR3 has 16 amino acids. For the CDR3, the DNA is TGTGCCAGCAGTAAAATGGTGGGGGGAGTGTCGGATACGCAGTATTTT. It yields the protein CASSKMVGGVSDTQYF.

J is TRBJ1-5 and V is TRBV11-2; weak D call: TRBD1 (5 bases). Trimming stripped 5 bases from V and 6 bases from J, with 20 bases between. CDR3 length equals 16 residues. The germline CDR1 and CDR2 sequences are SGHAT and FQNNGV. CDR3 DNA sequence: TGTGCCAGCAGCCTCATTGGGACCCAAAATAGTCAGCCCCAGCATTTT. Encoded protein: CASSLIGTQNSQPQHF.

This clonotype was counted many times. The J gene is TRBJ1-2, the V gene TRBV28; D is possibly TRBD1 (5 bases). Trimming shortened V by 5 bases and J by 10 bases, and 17 bases separated the two germline ends. Germline V gene sequence: CDR1 MDHEN, CDR2 SYDVKM. The CDR3 loop spans 13 amino acids. In nucleotides, the CDR3 is TGTGCCAGCAGTCCCTATAGGGGCAAAGACTACACCTTC. Its protein is CASSPYRGKDYTF.

This clonotype was counted many times. This sequence joins TRBV2 and TRBJ2-7; either TRBD1 or TRBD2 may fit D (5 bases each). The CDR3 is 14 residues long. The ends were cut back, 5 bases at V and 3 bases at J, with 14 bases in the middle. The V gene's germline CDR1 is SNHLY and CDR2 FYNNEI. The CDR3 reads CASSTGTIHYEQYF. DNA of the CDR3: TGTGCCAGCAGTACCGGGACCATTCACTACGAGCAGTACTTC.

The V gene is TRBV4-3, the J gene TRBJ2-7, with D hard to call. V was trimmed by 0 bases and J by 3 bases, leaving 12 bases between them. In germline, CDR1 is LGHNA, CDR2 YSLEER. This CDR3 has 15 residues. The CDR3 DNA reads as TGCGCCAGCAGCCAAGAGGTAGACCTCAACTACGAGCAGTACTTC. It is translated as CASSQEVDLNYEQYF.

This clonotype appeared many times. The chain employs TRBV7-3 and TRBJ2-7; D not resolved. From germline, CDR1 is SGHTA and CDR2 FQGTGA. The V end was cut by 2 bases, the J end by 3 bases, with 8 bases between. The CDR3 is 13 amino acids. For the CDR3, the DNA is TGTGCCAGCAGCTTAGAACCCATCTACGAGCAGTACTTC. Its translation is CASSLEPIYEQYF. Looking up the rest from reference TRBV7-3 and TRBJ2-7 gives the full variable domain: GAGVSQTPSNKVTEKGKYVELRCDPISGHTALYWYRQSLGQGPEFLIYFQGTGAADDSGLPNDRFFAVRPEGSVSTLKIQRTERGDSAVYLCASSLEPIYEQYFGPGTRLTVT.